The 28 T cell receptor beta chains below come from one sample, sequenced in a study of blood T cell repertoires in COVID-19. The assay was immunoSEQ multiplex PCR, and TCRdb's table has in-frame clones only and misses some. The sample contains over 300,000 clones, nearly 90% of which appear only once. The material sequenced was peripheral blood. The receptors were sampled from a man between 18 and 35 years old with active or convalescent COVID-19.

V and J are TRBV7-9 and TRBJ1-2, with a weak D call TRBD1 (5 bases). The CDR3 is 14 amino acids. Germline V gene sequence: CDR1 SEHNR, CDR2 FQNEAQ (reference sequence). Between the trimmed V and J ends, which lost 8 bases and 3 bases, there was a span of 16 bases. The CDR3 DNA sequence: TGTGCCAGCCTCTTGGGGGGTGGAGACTATGGCTACACCTTC. Protein product: CASLLGGGDYGYTF.

The chain employs TRBV27 and TRBJ2-5; D call uncertain. Germline CDR1 and CDR2: MNHEY and SMNVEV (reference sequence). CDR3 length: 14 amino acids. The V end lost 3 bases, the J end lost 0 bases, and 8 bases lay between the germline ends. CDR3 protein: CASSLGQYQETQYF. For the CDR3, the DNA is TGTGCCAGCAGTTTGGGCCAGTACCAAGAGACCCAGTACTTC.

This chain joins TRBV11-2 and TRBJ1-2; D unclear. Trimming took off 7 bases at V and 8 bases at J, with 20 bases between the two ends. This CDR3 region has 14 residues. Germline assignment: CDR1 SGHAT and CDR2 FQNNGV. The DNA of the CDR3 is TGTGCCAGCAAAACGGCCAGCGGGCTGGGGGGCTACACCTTC. This codes for CASKTASGLGGYTF.

There are a few counts of this clone. The chain recombines TRBV7-9 with TRBJ1-1; D might be TRBD1 (6 bases). From germline, CDR1 is SEHNR and CDR2 FQNEAQ (reference sequence). The CDR3 runs 13 residues. Deletions cut 4 bases from V and 1 base from J, with 7 bases between. CDR3 sequence (DNA): TGTGCCAGCAGCTCGACAGGGAACACTGAAGCTTTCTTT. Its translation is CASSSTGNTEAFF.

This clone was seen just once. The chain has TRBV7-2 and TRBJ2-4, with D perhaps matching TRBD2 (6 bases). Trimming took off 5 bases at V and 0 bases at J, with 17 bases between the two ends. Germline V gives CDR1 SGHTA, CDR2 FQGNSA. This CDR3 is 17 amino acids long. The CDR3 DNA reads TGTGCCAGCAGCCCGCCGTGGGGGGAACTAGCCAAAAACATTCAGTACTTC. Translated, it gives CASSPPWGELAKNIQYF.

The chain recombines TRBV6-5 with TRBJ2-1, with 7 bases aligning to TRBD2. The trim removed 10 bases at V and 4 bases at J, leaving 7 bases unmatched. The CDR3 has 13 amino acids. In germline, CDR1 is MNHEY, CDR2 SVGAGI. CDR3: CATVSGVYNEQFF. DNA of the CDR3: TGTGCCACCGTAAGCGGGGTGTACAATGAGCAGTTCTTC.

The chain recombines TRBV5-1 with TRBJ2-7, with D perhaps TRBD1 (6 bases). The CDR3 consists of 12 residues. Between the trimmed V and J ends, which lost 7 bases and 2 bases, there was a span of 10 bases. CDR1 is SGHRS and CDR2 is YFSETQ in the germline V gene. CDR3 protein: CASRDTTYEQYF. The DNA for the CDR3 is TGCGCCAGCCGGGACACCACCTACGAGCAGTACTTC.

This clone was detected once. This chain uses TRBV6-4 with TRBJ1-1; the D gene is possibly TRBD1 (6 bases). The CDR3 contains 13 residues. Trimming pared 4 bases from V and 7 bases from J, leaving 13 bases between. Per the germline V gene, CDR1 is MRHNA and CDR2 is SNTAGT. The CDR3 sequence: CASSALGAGEAFF. The CDR3 nucleotides are TGTGCCAGCAGTGCGCTGGGGGCTGGTGAAGCTTTCTTT.

The rearrangement links TRBV7-9 to TRBJ2-3; TRBD1 aligns across 9 bases. CDR3 length equals 16 residues. Trimming cost V 6 bases and J 2 bases; bases outside gene matches: 9. CDR1 SEHNR and CDR2 FQNEAQ come from the germline V gene (reference sequence). The CDR3 here is CASSSQGAAFTDTQYF. The CDR3 nucleotides are TGTGCCAGCAGTTCACAGGGGGCGGCCTTCACAGATACGCAGTATTTT.

The chain links TRBV27 to TRBJ1-6; D is perhaps TRBD1 (6 bases). This CDR3 spans 14 amino acids. CDR1 and CDR2 (germline): MNHEY, SMNVEV (reference sequence). V was trimmed by 0 bases and J by 10 bases, leaving 10 bases between them. The CDR3 here is CASSLSQGTSPLHF. CDR3 nucleotide sequence: TGTGCCAGCAGTTTATCTCAGGGGACATCACCCCTCCACTTT.

This chain uses TRBV4-3 with TRBJ2-3; D perhaps matches TRBD2 (5 bases). The V end was cut by 1 base, the J end by 7 bases, with 9 bases between. Germline loops: CDR1 LGHNA, CDR2 YSLEER. The CDR3 length is 13 residues. The CDR3 region has the DNA TGCGCCAGCAGCCAAGTTTCGGGGAATACGCAGTATTTT. Its translation is CASSQVSGNTQYF.

The chain has TRBV7-2 and TRBJ2-2; 7 bases fit TRBD2. Germline V gene data show CDR1 as SGHTA and CDR2 as FQGNSA. Germline trimming cut 2 bases from V and 6 bases from J; bases unmatched to any gene: 6. The CDR3 extends over 15 amino acids. The CDR3 DNA is TGTGCCAGCAGCTTATCGGGGGGTGGTGCCGGGGAGCTGTTTTTT. Residues: CASSLSGGGAGELFF.

This chain links TRBV27 with TRBJ1-1, with TRBD1 matching 8 bases. The CDR3 is 16 residues long. The V gene's germline CDR1 is MNHEY and CDR2 SMNVEV (reference sequence). V lost 3 bases and J lost 4; bases outside the gene matches: 10. CDR3 DNA: TGTGCCAGCAGTTTGGACAGGGATTCTTTTGGCACTGAAGCTTTCTTT. This translates into CASSLDRDSFGTEAFF.

The V and J genes are TRBV6-5 and TRBJ2-3; TRBD2 might be the D (6 bases). Trimming shortened V by 6 bases and J by 1 base, and 8 bases separated the two germline ends. Looked up from germline, CDR1 is MNHEY and CDR2 is SVGAGI. The CDR3 has 13 amino acids. CDR3 in DNA: TGTGCCAGCAGCCGCGGGGGCACAGATACGCAGTATTTT. This translates into CASSRGGTDTQYF.

This clone occurred once. V usage is TRBV4-1 and J usage is TRBJ1-2; TRBD1 matches 10 bases. CDR1 and CDR2 (germline): MGHRA, YSYEKL. There are 16 residues in the CDR3. Germline trimming cut 4 bases from V and 0 bases from J; bases unmatched to any gene: 5. CDR3 protein: CASSPETGGTNYGYTF. Here the CDR3 DNA reads TGCGCCAGCAGCCCGGAGACAGGGGGCACTAACTATGGCTACACCTTC.

The chain has TRBV21-1 and TRBJ1-5; TRBD1 reflects the table's D call only, with no check against the DNA. TRBV21-1 is listed as a pseudogene. The CDR3 has 20 residues. This chain's CDR3 is CASSKTIVGGTGVSNQPQHF. The CDR3 coding sequence is TGTGCCAGCAGCAAGACAATTGTGGGTGGGACAGGGGTTAGCAATCAGCCCCAGCATTTT.

This chain uses TRBV15 with TRBJ2-3; perhaps TRBD2 as D (6 bases). V was cut by 9 bases and J by 6 bases, with 19 bases left in between. Germline V gives CDR1 LNHNV, CDR2 YYDKDF (reference sequence). The CDR3 sequence is 14 residues long. CDR3 coding DNA: TGTGCCACTAAGGCGGGATCCTCTCCCGATACGCAGTATTTT. Its protein product is CATKAGSSPDTQYF.

CDR3 DNA sequence: TGTGCCAGCAGTTTTCGGCAGGGGGCAACTAATGAAAAACTGTTTTTT. It specifies CASSFRQGATNEKLFF. This chain joins TRBV28 and TRBJ1-4; 7 bases are shared with TRBD1. The germline gives CDR1 MDHEN, CDR2 SYDVKM. The CDR3 is 16 residues long. The V segment lost 3 bases and the J segment 0 bases; nucleotides outside the gene matches: 4.

The CDR3 spells CAALGLKKTNYGYTF. The CDR3 DNA follows: TGTGCCGCCTTGGGCCTTAAGAAGACTAACTATGGCTACACCTTC. The genes are TRBV28 and TRBJ1-2; D not certain. The CDR3 length is 15 residues. Germline-derived CDR1 and CDR2 are MDHEN and SYDVKM. The V end was cut by 11 bases, the J end by 0 bases, with 19 bases between.

This chain links TRBV20-1 with TRBJ1-6; unclear D gene. Per germline, CDR1 DFQATT and CDR2 SNEGSKA (reference sequence). The CDR3 runs to 11 residues. Here the CDR3 reads CSPSGNSPLHF. The CDR3 bases are TGCAGCCCGTCGGGGAATTCACCCCTCCACTTT.

This clone showed up just once. The V gene is TRBV7-3, the J gene TRBJ1-2; 7 bases are shared with TRBD1. V shed 5 bases and J 1 base; nucleotides not matched to a gene: 7. Germline assignment: CDR1 SGHTA and CDR2 FQGTGA. CDR3 length equals 15 residues. CDR3 DNA sequence: TGTGCCAGCAGCGCATCGGACAGGATTAACTATGGCTACACCTTC. Translated: CASSASDRINYGYTF.

The chain combines TRBV9 with TRBJ2-2, with 9 bases fitting TRBD1. Germline-derived CDR1 and CDR2 are SGDLS and YYNGEE. V gave up 3 bases and J gave up 5 bases; unmatched junction bases: 5. The length of the CDR3 is 15 residues. CDR3 sequence reads: CASSDRTGVTGELFF. CDR3 sequence (DNA): TGTGCCAGCAGCGATCGGACAGGGGTAACCGGGGAGCTGTTTTTT. Using reference TRBV9 and TRBJ2-2 for the parts outside the CDR3, the full variable domain is DSGVTQTPKHLITATGQRVTLRCSPRSGDLSVYWYQQSLDQGLQFLIQYYNGEERAKGNILERFSAQQFPDLHSELNLSSLELGDSALYFCASSDRTGVTGELFFGEGSRLTVL.

This chain joins TRBV24-1 and TRBJ2-1, with 10 bases identical to TRBD2. Trimming removed 1 base from V and 1 base from J; junction bases left unmatched: 0. This CDR3 contains 16 residues. Germline V gene sequence: CDR1 KGHDR, CDR2 SFDVKD. CDR3 bases: TGTGCCACCAGTGATTTTAGCGGGAGGTCCTACAATGAGCAGTTCTTC. Translated: CATSDFSGRSYNEQFF.

The chain uses TRBV18 and TRBJ1-1; 7 nucleotides align to TRBD1. This CDR3 contains 14 residues. With 3 bases clipped from V and 7 bases from J, the junction kept 8 bases outside the gene matches. Germline CDR1 KGHSH, CDR2 LQKENI. CDR3 sequence reads: CASSPLLGGVEAFF. CDR3 in DNA: TGTGCCAGCTCACCCCTATTAGGGGGCGTTGAAGCTTTCTTT. The variable domain in full, with the rest retrieved from reference TRBV18 and TRBJ1-1, is NAGVMQNPRHLVRRRGQEARLRCSPMKGHSHVYWYRQLPEEGLKFMVYLQKENIIDESGMPKERFSAEFPKEGPSILRIQQVVRGDSAAYFCASSPLLGGVEAFFGQGTRLTVV.

A single count supports this clone. The chain links TRBV5-6 to TRBJ1-4; possible D gene TRBD1, 5 bases. The CDR3 has 13 amino acids. Per the germline V gene, CDR1 is SGHDT and CDR2 is YYEEEE. The V end was cut by 2 bases, the J end by 5 bases, with 7 bases between. CDR3 DNA sequence: TGTGCCAGCAGCTTAGGGGCCAATGAAAAACTGTTTTTT. It encodes CASSLGANEKLFF.

The chain carries TRBV19 and TRBJ1-2, with TRBD1 matching over 7 bases. CDR1 is LNHDA, CDR2 SQIVND, per germline (reference sequence). This CDR3 contains 14 residues. Trimming at V came to 6 bases and at J to 4 bases, leaving 8 bases not matched to a gene. The CDR3 coding sequence is TGTGCCAGTAGCGTGACAGGGAGTTTCTATGGCTACACCTTC. It is translated as CASSVTGSFYGYTF. Full variable domain (outside the CDR3, taken from reference TRBV19 and TRBJ1-2): DGGITQSPKYLFRKEGQNVTLSCEQNLNHDAMYWYRQDPGQGLRLIYYSQIVNDFQKGDIAEGYSVSREKKESFPLTVTSAQKNPTAFYLCASSVTGSFYGYTFGSGTRLTVV.

This clone showed up just once. V is TRBV7-7 and J is TRBJ2-1; 10 nucleotides align to TRBD2. Trimming removed 2 bases from V and 13 bases from J; junction bases left unmatched: 5. CDR3 length: 13 residues. CDR1 and CDR2 from the germline V gene are SSHAT and FNYEAQ (reference sequence). CDR3 in DNA: TGTGCCAGCAGCTTATCTAGCGGGGGAGTTCAGTTCTTC. Protein: CASSLSSGGVQFF.

The chain joins TRBV9 to TRBJ2-3, with 10 bases fitting TRBD1. Per the germline V gene, CDR1 is SGDLS and CDR2 is YYNGEE. This CDR3 has 15 residues. The V gene end was trimmed by 4 bases and the J gene end by 3 bases; junction bases not matched to a gene: 5. CDR3 bases: TGTGCCAGCAGCCCCCGACAGGGGGCAACAGATACGCAGTATTTT. Translation gives CASSPRQGATDTQYF.